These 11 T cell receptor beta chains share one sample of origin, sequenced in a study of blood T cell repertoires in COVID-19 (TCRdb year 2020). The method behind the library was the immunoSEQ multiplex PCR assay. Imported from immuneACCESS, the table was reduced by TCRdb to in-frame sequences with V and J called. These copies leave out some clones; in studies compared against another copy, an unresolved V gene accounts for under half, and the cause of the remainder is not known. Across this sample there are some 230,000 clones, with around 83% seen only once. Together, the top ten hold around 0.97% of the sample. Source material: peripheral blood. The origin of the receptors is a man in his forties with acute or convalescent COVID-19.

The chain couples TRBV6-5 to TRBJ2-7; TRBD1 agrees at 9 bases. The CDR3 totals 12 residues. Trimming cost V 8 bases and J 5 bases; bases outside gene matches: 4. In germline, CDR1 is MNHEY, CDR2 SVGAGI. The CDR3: CASWDRVNEQYF. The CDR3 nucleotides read TGTGCCAGCTGGGACAGGGTCAACGAGCAGTACTTC.

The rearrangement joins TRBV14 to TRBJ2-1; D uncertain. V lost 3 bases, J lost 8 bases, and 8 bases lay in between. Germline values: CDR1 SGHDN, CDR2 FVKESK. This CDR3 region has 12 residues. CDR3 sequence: CASSHSSDEQFF. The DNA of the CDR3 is TGTGCCAGCAGCCACTCGAGTGATGAGCAGTTCTTC. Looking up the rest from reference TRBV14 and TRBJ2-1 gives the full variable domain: EAGVTQFPSHSVIEKGQTVTLRCDPISGHDNLYWYRRVMGKEIKFLLHFVKESKQDESGMPNNRFLAERTGGTYSTLKVQPAELEDSGVYFCASSHSSDEQFFGPGTRLTVL.

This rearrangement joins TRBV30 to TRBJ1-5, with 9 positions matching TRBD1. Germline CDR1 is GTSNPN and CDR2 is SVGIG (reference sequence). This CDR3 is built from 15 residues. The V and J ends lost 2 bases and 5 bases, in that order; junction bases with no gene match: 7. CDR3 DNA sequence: TGTGCCTGGAGTACAGGACAGGGGCCTCATCAGCCCCAGCATTTT. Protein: CAWSTGQGPHQPQHF.

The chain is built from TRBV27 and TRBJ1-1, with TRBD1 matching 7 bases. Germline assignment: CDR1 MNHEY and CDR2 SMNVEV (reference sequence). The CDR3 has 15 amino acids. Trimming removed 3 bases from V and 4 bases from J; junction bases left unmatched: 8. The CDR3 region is CASSLGQNRGTEAFF. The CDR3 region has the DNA TGTGCCAGCAGTTTGGGGCAGAACAGGGGCACTGAAGCTTTCTTT.

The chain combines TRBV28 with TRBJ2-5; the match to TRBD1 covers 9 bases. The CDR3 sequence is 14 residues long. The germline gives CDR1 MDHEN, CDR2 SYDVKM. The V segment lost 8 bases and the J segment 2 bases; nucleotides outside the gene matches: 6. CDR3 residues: CASVTGGLQETQYF. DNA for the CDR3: TGTGCCAGCGTAACAGGGGGCCTACAAGAGACCCAGTACTTC.

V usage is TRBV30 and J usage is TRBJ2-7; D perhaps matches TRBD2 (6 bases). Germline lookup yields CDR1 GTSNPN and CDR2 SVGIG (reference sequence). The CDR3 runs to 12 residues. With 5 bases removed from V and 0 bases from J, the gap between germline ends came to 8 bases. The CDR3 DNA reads TGTGCCTGGGGGGGGAGCTCCTACGAGCAGTACTTC. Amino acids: CAWGGSSYEQYF.

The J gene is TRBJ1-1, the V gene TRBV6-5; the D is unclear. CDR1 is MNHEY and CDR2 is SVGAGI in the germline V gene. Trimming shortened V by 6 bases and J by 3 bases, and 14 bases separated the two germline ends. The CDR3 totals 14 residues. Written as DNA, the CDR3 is TGTGCCAGCAGCATCGGAAATCAGGACACTGAAGCTTTCTTT. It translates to CASSIGNQDTEAFF.

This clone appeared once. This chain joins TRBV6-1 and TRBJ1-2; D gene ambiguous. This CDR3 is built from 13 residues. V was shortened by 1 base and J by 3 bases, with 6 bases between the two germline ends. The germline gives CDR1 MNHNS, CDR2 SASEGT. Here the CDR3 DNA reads TGTGCCAGCAGTGAAGGAACATACTATGGCTACACCTTC. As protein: CASSEGTYYGYTF.

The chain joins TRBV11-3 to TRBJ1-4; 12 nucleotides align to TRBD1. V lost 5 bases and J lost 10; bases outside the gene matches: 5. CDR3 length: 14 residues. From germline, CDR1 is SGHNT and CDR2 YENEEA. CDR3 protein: CASSPGTGGGKLFF. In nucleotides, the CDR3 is TGTGCCAGCAGCCCGGGGACAGGGGGCGGAAAACTGTTTTTT.

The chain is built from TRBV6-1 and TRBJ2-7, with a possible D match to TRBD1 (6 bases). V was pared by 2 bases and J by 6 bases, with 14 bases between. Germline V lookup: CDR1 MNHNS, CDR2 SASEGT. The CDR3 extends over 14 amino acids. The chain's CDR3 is CASSEWGLGAEQYF. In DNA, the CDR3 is TGTGCCAGCAGTGAATGGGGGCTCGGAGCCGAGCAGTACTTC.

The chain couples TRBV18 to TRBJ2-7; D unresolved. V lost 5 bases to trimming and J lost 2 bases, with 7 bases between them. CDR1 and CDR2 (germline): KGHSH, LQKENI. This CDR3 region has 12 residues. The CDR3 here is CASSSPAYEQYF. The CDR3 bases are TGTGCCAGCTCATCCCCGGCCTACGAGCAGTACTTC.